This T cell receptor (beta chain) was obtained from a study of blood T cell repertoires in COVID-19. Turning to the study itself: From T cells, B-cell-depleted T cells, or PBMCs came the material, which was cDNA or gDNA.

Participants were aged about 18 to 100 years from around 26 US areas. Source study methods: Amplification with reference gene primers provided the estimates of nucleated cell counts. TCRdb keeps only in-frame clones here, not all; method: immunoSEQ multiplex PCR. Clone size and the V and J calls come from that table; the DNA yielded D and trimming. The data show around 180,000 clones, about 88% seen once. The CDR3 contains 16 residues. V shed 4 bases and J 5 bases; nucleotides not matched to a gene: 8. CDR1 is SNHLY, CDR2 FYNNEI, per germline. The chain has TRBV2 and TRBJ2-3; 11 nucleotides align to TRBD2. The sequence was collected from a woman in her 40s with acute COVID-19. The material sequenced was PBMCs or T cells enriched from blood (not recorded which). CDR3 nucleotide sequence: TGTGCCAGCAGTGTTTTAGCGGGAGGGCGTGGAGATACGCAGTATTTT. This codes for CASSVLAGGRGDTQYF.